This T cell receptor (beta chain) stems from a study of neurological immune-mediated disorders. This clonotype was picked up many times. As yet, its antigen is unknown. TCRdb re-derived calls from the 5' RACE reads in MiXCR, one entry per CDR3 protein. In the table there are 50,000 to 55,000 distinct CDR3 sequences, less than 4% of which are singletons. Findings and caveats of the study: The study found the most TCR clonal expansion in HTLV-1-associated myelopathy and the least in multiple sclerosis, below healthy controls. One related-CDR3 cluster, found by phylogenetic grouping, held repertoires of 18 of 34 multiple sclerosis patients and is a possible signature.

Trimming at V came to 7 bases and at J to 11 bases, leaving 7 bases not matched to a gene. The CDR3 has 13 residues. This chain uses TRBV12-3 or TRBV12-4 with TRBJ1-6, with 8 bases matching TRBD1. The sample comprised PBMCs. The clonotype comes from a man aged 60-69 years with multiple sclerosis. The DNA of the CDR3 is TGTGCCAGCACCCAGACAGGGGAGGCACCCCTCCACTTT. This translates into CASTQTGEAPLHF.